Detailed here is one TCR beta chain. Method: immunoSEQ multiplex PCR; TCRdb's copy keeps in-frame clones and lacks some. In the table there are approximately 730,000 clones, approximately 83% of which are singletons. The data originate from a study of shared T cell receptors in the human thymus. Germline V gene sequence: CDR1 SNHLY, CDR2 FYNNEI. CDR3 length: 13 amino acids. Trimming cost V 11 bases and J 3 bases, with 16 bases left between them. The sample was also linked to a second study, of human thymus T cells. That study adds: Resections from corrective heart surgery supplied the thymus tissue. Thymic as well as blood repertoires seemed to favor certain V and J genes unevenly. Related reports documented highly overlapping thymic repertoires among unrelated individuals.

The chain links TRBV2 to TRBJ1-1; D is perhaps TRBD1 (5 bases). The TCR was taken from a girl less than two years old with a congenital heart defect. Sequencing was done on a sample of thymocytes. CDR3 DNA: TGTGCCCCCCAACCAGAGACAGACACTGAAGCTTTCTTT. Its translation: CAPQPETDTEAFF.